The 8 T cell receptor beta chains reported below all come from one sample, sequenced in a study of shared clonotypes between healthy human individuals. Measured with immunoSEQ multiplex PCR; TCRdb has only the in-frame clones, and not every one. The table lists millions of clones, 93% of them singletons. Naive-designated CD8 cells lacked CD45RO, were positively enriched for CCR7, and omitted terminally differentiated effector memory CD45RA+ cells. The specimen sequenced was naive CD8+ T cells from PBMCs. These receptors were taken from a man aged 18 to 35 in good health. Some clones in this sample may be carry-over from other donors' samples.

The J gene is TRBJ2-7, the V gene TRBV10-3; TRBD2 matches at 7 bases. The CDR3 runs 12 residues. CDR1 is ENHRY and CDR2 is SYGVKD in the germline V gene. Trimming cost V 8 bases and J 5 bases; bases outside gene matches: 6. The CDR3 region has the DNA TGTGCCATCCGGACTAGTATCCACGAGCAGTACTTC. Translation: CAIRTSIHEQYF.

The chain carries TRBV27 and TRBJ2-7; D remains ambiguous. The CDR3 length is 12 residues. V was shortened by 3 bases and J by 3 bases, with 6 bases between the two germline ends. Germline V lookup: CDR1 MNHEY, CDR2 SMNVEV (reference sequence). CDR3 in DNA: TGTGCCAGCAGTTTGGGTGACTACGAGCAGTACTTC. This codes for CASSLGDYEQYF.

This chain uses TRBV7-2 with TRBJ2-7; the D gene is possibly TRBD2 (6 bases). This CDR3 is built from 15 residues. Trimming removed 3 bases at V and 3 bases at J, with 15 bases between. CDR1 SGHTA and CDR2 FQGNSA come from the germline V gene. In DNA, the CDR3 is TGTGCCAGCAGCTTCTCGATTTGGGGGGACTACGAGCAGTACTTC. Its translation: CASSFSIWGDYEQYF.

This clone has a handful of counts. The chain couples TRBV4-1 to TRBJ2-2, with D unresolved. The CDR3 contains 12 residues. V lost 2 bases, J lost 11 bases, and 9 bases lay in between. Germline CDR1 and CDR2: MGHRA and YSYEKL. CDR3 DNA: TGCGCCAGCAGCCAAAATACGGTCGAGCTGTTTTTT. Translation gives CASSQNTVELFF.

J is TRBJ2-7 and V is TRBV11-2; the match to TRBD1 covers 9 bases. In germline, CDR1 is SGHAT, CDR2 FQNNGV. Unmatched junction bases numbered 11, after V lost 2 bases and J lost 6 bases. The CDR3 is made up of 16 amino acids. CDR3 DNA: TGTGCCAGCAGCTTATATCCCGGGACAGGGAATGGCGAGCAGTACTTC. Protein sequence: CASSLYPGTGNGEQYF.

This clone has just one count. The CDR3 protein is CASSYHGNGELFF. CDR3 bases: TGTGCCAGCAGTTACCACGGGAACGGGGAGCTGTTTTTT. J is TRBJ2-2 and V is TRBV6-5, with D perhaps TRBD2 (5 bases). The V end was cut by 2 bases, the J end by 7 bases, with 8 bases between. The CDR3 runs 13 residues. Per germline, CDR1 MNHEY and CDR2 SVGAGI.

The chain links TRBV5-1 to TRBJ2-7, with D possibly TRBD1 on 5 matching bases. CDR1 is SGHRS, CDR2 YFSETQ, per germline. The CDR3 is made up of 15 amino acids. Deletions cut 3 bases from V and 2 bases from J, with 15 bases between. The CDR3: CASSSGLGMAYEQYF. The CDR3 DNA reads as TGCGCCAGCAGCTCAGGGTTGGGGATGGCCTACGAGCAGTACTTC.

CDR3 DNA sequence: TGTGCCATCAGTGATAGGGGGTTAGGCAATCAGCCCCAGCATTTT. Translated, it gives CAISDRGLGNQPQHF. The J gene is TRBJ1-5, the V gene TRBV10-3, with a weak D call TRBD1 (6 bases). Germline CDR1 is ENHRY and CDR2 is SYGVKD. This CDR3 is 15 amino acids long. V shed 3 bases and J shed 2 bases, with 11 bases lying between them.